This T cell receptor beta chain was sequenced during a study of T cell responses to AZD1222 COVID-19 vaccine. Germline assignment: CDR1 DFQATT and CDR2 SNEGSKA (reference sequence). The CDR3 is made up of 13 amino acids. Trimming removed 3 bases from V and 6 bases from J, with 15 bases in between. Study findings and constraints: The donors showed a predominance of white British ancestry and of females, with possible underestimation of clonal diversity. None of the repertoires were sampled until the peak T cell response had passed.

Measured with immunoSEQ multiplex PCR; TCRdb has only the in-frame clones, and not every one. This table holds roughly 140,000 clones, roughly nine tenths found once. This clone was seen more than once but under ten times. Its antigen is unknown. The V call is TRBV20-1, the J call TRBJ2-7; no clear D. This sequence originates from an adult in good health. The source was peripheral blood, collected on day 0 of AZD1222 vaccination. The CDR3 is CSASARLTSEQYF. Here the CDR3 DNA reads TGCAGTGCTAGTGCCCGGCTAACCAGCGAGCAGTACTTC.